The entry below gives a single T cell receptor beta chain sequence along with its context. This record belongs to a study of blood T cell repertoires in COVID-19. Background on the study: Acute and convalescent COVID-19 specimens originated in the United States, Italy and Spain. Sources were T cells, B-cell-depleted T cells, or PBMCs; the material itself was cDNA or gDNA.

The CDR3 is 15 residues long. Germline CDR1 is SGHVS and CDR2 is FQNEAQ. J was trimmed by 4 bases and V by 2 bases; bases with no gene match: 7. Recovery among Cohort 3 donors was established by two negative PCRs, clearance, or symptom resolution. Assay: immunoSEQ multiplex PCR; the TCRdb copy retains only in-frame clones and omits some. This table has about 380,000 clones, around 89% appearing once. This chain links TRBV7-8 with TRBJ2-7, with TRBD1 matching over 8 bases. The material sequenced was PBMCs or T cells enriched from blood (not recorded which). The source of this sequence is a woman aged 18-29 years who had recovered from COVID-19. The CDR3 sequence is CASSLRTGLLYEQYF. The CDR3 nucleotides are TGTGCCAGCAGCTTAAGGACAGGGTTATTGTACGAGCAGTACTTC. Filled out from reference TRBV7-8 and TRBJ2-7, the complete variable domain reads GAGVSQSPRYKVAKRGQDVALRCDPISGHVSLFWYQQALGQGPEFLTYFQNEAQLDKSGLPSDRFFAERPEGSVSTLKIQRTQQEDSAVYLCASSLRTGLLYEQYFGPGTRLTVT.